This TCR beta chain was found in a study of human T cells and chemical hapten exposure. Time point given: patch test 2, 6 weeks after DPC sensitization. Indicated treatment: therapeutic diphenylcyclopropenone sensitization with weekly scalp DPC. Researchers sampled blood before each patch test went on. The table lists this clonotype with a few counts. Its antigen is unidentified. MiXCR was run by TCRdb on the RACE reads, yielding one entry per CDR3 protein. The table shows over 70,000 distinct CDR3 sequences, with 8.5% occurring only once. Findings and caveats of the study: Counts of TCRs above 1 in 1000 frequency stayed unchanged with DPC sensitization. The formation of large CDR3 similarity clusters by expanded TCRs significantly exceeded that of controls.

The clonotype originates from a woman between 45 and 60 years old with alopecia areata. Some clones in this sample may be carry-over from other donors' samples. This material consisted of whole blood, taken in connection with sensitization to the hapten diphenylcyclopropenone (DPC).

The CDR3 bases are TGTGCCAGCAGCCAACTCTGGACTAGCGGGAGGGGCGAGCAGTACTTC. Protein sequence: CASSQLWTSGRGEQYF. The chain combines TRBV7-2 with TRBJ2-7; 15 positions match TRBD2. Germline values: CDR1 SGHTA, CDR2 FQGNSA. The CDR3 is 16 residues long. V trimming: 5 bases; J trimming: 6 bases; junction bases outside the gene matches: 8.